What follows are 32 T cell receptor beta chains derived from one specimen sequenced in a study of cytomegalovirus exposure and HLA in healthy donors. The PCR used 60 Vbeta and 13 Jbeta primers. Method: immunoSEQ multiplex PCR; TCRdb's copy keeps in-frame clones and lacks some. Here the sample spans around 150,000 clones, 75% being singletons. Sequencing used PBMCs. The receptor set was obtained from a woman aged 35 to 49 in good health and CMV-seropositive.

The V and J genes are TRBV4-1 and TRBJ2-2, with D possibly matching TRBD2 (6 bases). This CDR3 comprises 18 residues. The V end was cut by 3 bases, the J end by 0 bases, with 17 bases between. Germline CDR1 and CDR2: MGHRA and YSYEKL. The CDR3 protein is CASSQTAWRGPNTGELFF. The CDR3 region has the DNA TGCGCCAGCAGCCAGACGGCCTGGCGGGGCCCGAACACCGGGGAGCTGTTTTTT.

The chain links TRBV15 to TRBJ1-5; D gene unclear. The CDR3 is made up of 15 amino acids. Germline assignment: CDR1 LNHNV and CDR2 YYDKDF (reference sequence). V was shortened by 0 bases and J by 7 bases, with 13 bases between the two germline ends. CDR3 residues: CATSRDLRRSQPQHF. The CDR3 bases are TGTGCCACCAGCAGAGATTTACGTCGGAGCCAGCCCCAGCATTTT.

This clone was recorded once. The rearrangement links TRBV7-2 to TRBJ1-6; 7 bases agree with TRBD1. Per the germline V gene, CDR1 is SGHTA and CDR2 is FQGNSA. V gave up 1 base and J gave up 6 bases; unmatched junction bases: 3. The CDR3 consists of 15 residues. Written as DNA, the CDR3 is TGTGCCAGCAGCTTAGTAGAGGGGGCTAATTCACCCCTCCACTTT. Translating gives CASSLVEGANSPLHF.

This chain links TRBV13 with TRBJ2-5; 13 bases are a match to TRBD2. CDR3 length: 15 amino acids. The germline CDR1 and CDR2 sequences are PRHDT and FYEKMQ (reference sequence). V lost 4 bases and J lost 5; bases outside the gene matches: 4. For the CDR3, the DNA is TGTGCCAGCAGCTCAAGGACTAGCGGGAGCGAGACCCAGTACTTC. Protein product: CASSSRTSGSETQYF.

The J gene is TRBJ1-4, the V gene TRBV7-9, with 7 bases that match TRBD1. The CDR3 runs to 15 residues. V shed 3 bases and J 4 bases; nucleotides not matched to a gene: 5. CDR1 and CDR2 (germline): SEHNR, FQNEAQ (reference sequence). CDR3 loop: CASSLSGGGNEKLFF. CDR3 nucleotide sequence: TGTGCCAGCAGCTTGTCAGGGGGTGGTAATGAAAAACTGTTTTTT.

DNA for the CDR3: TGCGCCAGCAGCTCCCGGACAGGAGCCACTGAAGCTTTCTTT. Translated, it gives CASSSRTGATEAFF. This chain connects TRBV5-1 to TRBJ1-1; TRBD1 matches 7 bases. The CDR3 runs 14 residues. The V gene end was trimmed by 3 bases and the J gene end by 4 bases; junction bases not matched to a gene: 6. Germline CDR1 SGHRS, CDR2 YFSETQ.

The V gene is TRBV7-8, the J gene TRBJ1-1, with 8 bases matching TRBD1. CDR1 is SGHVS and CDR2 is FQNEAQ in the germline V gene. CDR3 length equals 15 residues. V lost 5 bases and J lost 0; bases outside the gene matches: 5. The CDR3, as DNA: TGTGCCAGCAGCGGAAACAGGGGGGTGAACACTGAAGCTTTCTTT. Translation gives CASSGNRGVNTEAFF. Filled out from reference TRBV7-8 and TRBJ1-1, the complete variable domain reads GAGVSQSPRYKVAKRGQDVALRCDPISGHVSLFWYQQALGQGPEFLTYFQNEAQLDKSGLPSDRFFAERPEGSVSTLKIQRTQQEDSAVYLCASSGNRGVNTEAFFGQGTRLTVV.

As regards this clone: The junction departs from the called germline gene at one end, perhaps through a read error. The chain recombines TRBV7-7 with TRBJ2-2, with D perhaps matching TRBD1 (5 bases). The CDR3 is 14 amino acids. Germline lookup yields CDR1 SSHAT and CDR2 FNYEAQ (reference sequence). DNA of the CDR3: TGTGCTAGCAGCCCCGGACAGAACACCGGGGAGCTGTTTTTT. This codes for CASSPGQNTGELFF.

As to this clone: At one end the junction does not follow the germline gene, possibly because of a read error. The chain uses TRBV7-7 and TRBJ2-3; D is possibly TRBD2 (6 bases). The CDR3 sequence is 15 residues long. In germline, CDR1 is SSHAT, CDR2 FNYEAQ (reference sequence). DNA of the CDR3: TGTGCTAGCAGCGACGGGCGGGGACCCACAGATACGCAGTATTTT. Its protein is CASSDGRGPTDTQYF.

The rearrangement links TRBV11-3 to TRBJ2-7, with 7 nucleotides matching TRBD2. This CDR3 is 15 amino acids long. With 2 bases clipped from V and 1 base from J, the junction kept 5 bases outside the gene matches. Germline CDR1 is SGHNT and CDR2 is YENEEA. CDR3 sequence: CASSLQGGTSYEQYF. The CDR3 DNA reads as TGTGCCAGCAGCTTACAGGGAGGGACGTCCTACGAGCAGTACTTC.

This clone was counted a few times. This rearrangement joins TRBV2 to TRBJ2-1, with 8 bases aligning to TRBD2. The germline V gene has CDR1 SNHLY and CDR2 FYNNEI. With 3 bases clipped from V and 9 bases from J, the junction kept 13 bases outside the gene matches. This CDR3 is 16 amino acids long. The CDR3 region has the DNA TGTGCCAGCAGTGATGAGGTGGGCGGGAGGATGGGTGAGCAGTTCTTC. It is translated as CASSDEVGGRMGEQFF.

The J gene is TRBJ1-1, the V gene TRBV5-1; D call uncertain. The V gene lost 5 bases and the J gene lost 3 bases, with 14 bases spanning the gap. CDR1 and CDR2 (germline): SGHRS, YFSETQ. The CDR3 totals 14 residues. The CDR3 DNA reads TGCGCCAGCAGAACTCGACCGGAGGACACTGAAGCTTTCTTT. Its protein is CASRTRPEDTEAFF. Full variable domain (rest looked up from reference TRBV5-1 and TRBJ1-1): KAGVTQTPRYLIKTRGQQVTLSCSPISGHRSVSWYQQTPGQGLQFLFEYFSETQRNKGNFPGRFSGRQFSNSRSEMNVSTLELGDSALYLCASRTRPEDTEAFFGQGTRLTVV.

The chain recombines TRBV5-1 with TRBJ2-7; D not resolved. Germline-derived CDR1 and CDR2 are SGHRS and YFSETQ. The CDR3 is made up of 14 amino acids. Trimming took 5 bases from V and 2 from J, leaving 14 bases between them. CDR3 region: CASSPQHRAYEQYF. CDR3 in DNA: TGCGCCAGCAGTCCCCAACATCGGGCCTACGAGCAGTACTTC. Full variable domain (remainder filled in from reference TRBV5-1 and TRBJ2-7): KAGVTQTPRYLIKTRGQQVTLSCSPISGHRSVSWYQQTPGQGLQFLFEYFSETQRNKGNFPGRFSGRQFSNSRSEMNVSTLELGDSALYLCASSPQHRAYEQYFGPGTRLTVT.

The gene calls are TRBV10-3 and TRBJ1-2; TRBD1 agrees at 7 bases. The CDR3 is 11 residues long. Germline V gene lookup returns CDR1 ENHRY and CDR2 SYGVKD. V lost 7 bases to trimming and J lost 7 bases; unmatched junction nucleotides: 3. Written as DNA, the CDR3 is TGTGCCATCAACAGGGGTCGTGGCTACACCTTC. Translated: CAINRGRGYTF.

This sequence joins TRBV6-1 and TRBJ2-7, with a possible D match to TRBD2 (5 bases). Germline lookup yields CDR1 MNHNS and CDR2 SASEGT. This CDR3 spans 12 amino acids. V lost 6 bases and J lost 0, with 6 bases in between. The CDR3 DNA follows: TGTGCCAGCAGCCGGGACTCCTACGAGCAGTACTTC. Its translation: CASSRDSYEQYF.

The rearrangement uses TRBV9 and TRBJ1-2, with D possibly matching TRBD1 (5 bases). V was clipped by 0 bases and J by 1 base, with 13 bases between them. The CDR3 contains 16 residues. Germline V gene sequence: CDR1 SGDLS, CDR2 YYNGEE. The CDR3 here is CASSVGGGEGNYGYTF. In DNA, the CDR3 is TGTGCCAGCAGCGTAGGGGGGGGAGAGGGTAACTATGGCTACACCTTC.

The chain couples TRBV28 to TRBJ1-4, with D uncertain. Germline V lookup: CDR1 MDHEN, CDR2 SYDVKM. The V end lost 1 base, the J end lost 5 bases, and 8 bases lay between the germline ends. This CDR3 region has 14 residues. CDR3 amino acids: CASSLLQHNEKLFF. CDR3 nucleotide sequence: TGTGCCAGCAGTTTATTACAGCACAATGAAAAACTGTTTTTT.

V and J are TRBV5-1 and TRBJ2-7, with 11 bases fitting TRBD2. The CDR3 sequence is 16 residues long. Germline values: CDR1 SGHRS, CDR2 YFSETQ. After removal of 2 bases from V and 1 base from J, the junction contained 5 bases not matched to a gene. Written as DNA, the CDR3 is TGCGCCAGCAGCTTTGGGACTAGCGGAGCTTCCTACGAGCAGTACTTC. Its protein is CASSFGTSGASYEQYF.

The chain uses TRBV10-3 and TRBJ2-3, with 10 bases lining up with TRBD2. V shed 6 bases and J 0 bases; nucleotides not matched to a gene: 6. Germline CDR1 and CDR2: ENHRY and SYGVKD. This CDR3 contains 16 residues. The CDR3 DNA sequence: TGTGCCATCAGCCCCGGACTAGCGGACAGCACAGATACGCAGTATTTT. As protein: CAISPGLADSTDTQYF.

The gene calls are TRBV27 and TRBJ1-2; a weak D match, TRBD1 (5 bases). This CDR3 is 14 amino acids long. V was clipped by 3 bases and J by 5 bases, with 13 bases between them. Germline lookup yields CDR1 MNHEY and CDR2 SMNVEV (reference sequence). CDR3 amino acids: CASSFTGSTYGYTF. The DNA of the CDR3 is TGTGCCAGCAGTTTTACAGGATCAACATATGGCTACACCTTC.

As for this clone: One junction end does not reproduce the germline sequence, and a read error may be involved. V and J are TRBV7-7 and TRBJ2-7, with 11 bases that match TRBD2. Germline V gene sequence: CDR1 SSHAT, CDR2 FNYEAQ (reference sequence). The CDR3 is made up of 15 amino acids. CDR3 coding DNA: TGTGCTAGCAGCTTAGGAACTAGCGGGAGAGACGAGCAGTACTTC. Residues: CASSLGTSGRDEQYF.

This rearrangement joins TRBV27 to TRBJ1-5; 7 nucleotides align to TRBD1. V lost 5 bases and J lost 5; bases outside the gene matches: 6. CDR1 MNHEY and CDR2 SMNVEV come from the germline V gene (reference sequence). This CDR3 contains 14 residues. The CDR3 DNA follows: TGTGCCAGCAGTATTCGACAGGGCCATCAGCCCCAGCATTTT. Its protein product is CASSIRQGHQPQHF.

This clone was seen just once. This chain's CDR3 is CASSLVGGGDGYTF. In DNA, the CDR3 is TGTGCCAGCAGCTTGGTCGGGGGAGGGGATGGCTACACCTTC. The chain couples TRBV5-4 to TRBJ1-2, with a tentative D call TRBD1 (5 bases). The germline V gene has CDR1 SGHNT and CDR2 YYREEE (reference sequence). This CDR3 is 14 amino acids long. Trimming shortened V by 0 bases and J by 6 bases, and 12 bases separated the two germline ends.

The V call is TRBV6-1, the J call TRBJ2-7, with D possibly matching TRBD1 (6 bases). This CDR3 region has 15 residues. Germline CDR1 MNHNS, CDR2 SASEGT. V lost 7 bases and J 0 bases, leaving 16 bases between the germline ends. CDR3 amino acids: CASTTPRTASYEQYF. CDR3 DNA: TGTGCCAGCACCACGCCCAGGACAGCCTCCTACGAGCAGTACTTC.

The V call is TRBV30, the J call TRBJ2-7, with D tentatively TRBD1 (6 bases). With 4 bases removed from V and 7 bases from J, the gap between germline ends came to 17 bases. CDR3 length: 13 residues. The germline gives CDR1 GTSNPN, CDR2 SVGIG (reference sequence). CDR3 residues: CAWNPGQSTEQYF. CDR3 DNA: TGTGCCTGGAATCCGGGACAATCCACTGAGCAGTACTTC.

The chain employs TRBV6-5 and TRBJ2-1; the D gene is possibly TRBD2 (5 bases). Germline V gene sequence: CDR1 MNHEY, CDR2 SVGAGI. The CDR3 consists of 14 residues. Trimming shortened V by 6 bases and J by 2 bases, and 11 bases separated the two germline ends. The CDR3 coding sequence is TGTGCCAGCAGCAGGACTTCACCCTACAATGAGCAGTTCTTC. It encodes CASSRTSPYNEQFF.

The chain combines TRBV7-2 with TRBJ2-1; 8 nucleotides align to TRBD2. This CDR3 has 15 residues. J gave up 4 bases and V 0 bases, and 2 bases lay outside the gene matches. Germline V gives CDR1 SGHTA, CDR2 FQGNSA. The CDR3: CASSLASGTYNEQFF. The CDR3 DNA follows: TGTGCCAGCAGCTTAGCTAGCGGGACTTACAATGAGCAGTTCTTC.

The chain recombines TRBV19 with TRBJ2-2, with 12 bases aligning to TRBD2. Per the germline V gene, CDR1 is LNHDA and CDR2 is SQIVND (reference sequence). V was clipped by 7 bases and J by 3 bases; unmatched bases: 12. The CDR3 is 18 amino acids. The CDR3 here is CASNGQGLAGGHTGELFF. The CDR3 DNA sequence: TGTGCCAGTAATGGGCAGGGCCTAGCGGGAGGGCACACCGGGGAGCTGTTTTTT.

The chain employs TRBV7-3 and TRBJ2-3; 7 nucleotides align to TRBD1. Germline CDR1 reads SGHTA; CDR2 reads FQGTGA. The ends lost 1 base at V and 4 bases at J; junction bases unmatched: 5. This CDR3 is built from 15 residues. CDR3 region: CASSLSRGLADTQYF. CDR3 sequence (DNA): TGTGCCAGCAGCTTAAGCAGGGGGTTAGCAGATACGCAGTATTTT.

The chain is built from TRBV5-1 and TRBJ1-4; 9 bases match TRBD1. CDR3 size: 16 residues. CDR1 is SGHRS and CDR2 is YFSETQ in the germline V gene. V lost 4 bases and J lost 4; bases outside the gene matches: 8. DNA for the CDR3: TGCGCCAGCAGCAGGGGACAGGGTAATGTTAATGAAAAACTGTTTTTT. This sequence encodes CASSRGQGNVNEKLFF.

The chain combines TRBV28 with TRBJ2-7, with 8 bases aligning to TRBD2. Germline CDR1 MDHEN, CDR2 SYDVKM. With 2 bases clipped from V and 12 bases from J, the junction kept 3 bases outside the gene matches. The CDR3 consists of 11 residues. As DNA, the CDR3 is TGTGCCAGCAGTTTAGGCCGGGAGGGGTACTTC. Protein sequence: CASSLGREGYF.

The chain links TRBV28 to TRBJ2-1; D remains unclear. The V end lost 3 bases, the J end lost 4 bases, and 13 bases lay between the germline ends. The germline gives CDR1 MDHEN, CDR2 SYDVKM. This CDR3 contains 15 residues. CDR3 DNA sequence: TGTGCCAGCAGTTTGCGCGCAGGCGAGTACAATGAGCAGTTCTTC. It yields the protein CASSLRAGEYNEQFF.